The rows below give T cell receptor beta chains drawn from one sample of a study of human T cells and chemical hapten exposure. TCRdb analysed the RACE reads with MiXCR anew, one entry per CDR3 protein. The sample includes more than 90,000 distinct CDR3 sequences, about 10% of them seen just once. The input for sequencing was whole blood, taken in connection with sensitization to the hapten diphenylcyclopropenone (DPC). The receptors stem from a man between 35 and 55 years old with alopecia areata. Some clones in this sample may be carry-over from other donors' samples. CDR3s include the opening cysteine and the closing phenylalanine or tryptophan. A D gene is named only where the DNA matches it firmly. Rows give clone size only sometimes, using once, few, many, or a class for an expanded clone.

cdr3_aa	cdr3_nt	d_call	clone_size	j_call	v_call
CASSPTQQGVTDTQYF	TGTGCCAGCTCACCGACCCAACAGGGTGTCACAGATACGCAGTATTTT	-	many	TRBJ2-3	TRBV18
CASGKREGEQYF	TGTGCCAGCGGAAAGCGGGAGGGCGAGCAGTACTTC	TRBD2	few	TRBJ2-7	TRBV27
CASSLAWGQPQHF	TGTGCCAGCAGCTTAGCCTGGGGTCAGCCCCAGCATTTT	-	-	TRBJ1-5	TRBV7-2
CAWSVRRQMNTEAFF	TGTGCCTGGAGTGTACGTAGACAGATGAACACTGAAGCTTTCTTT	-	few	TRBJ1-1	TRBV30
CASTPRRGDGTGELFF	TGTGCCAGTACCCCCCGGCGGGGCGACGGGACCGGGGAGCTGTTTTTT	-	-	TRBJ2-2	TRBV19
CASSSSMNTGELFF	TGTGCCAGCAGTTCCTCAATGAACACCGGGGAGCTGTTTTTT	-	-	TRBJ2-2	TRBV6-6
CASSYSTGTGQPQHF	TGTGCCAGCAGTTACTCGACAGGTACGGGCCAGCCCCAGCATTTT	-	few	TRBJ1-5	TRBV6-2/TRBV6-3
CASSFRSLGTDTQYF	TGTGCCAGCAGCTTTAGGAGCTTGGGGACAGATACGCAGTATTTT	-	few	TRBJ2-3	TRBV7-9
CAGARNRVNYGYTF	TGTGCCGGGGCCCGGAACAGGGTGAACTATGGCTACACCTTC	-	many	TRBJ1-2	TRBV2
CASSQERPGEGSGANVLTF	TGCGCCAGCAGCCAAGAGAGGCCGGGAGAAGGCTCTGGGGCCAACGTCCTGACTTTC	-	once	TRBJ2-6	TRBV4-3
CASSSGLDQETQYF	TGTGCCAGCAGCTCTGGACTGGACCAAGAGACCCAGTACTTC	-	-	TRBJ2-5	TRBV5-4
CASGGQSGNSPLHF	TGTGCCAGCGGGGGACAGTCTGGTAATTCACCCCTCCACTTT	TRBD1	-	TRBJ1-6	TRBV27
CATSDRVGQGGNEQFF	TGTGCCACCAGTGACCGCGTTGGACAGGGGGGCAATGAGCAGTTCTTC	TRBD1	few	TRBJ2-1	TRBV24-1
CASSLGFDRDTQYF	TGTGCCAGCAGCTTAGGGTTTGACCGAGATACGCAGTATTTT	-	few	TRBJ2-3	TRBV7-2
CASSPIPTANEAPRAFF	TGTGCCAGCTCACCAATCCCTACGGCGAATGAAGCCCCAAGGGCTTTCTTT	-	many	TRBJ1-1	TRBV18
CSAQATSAFTDTQYF	TGCAGTGCCCAAGCAACTAGCGCGTTCACAGATACGCAGTATTTT	TRBD2	many	TRBJ2-3	TRBV20-1
CASRRGALADTDTQYF	TGTGCCAGCAGACGAGGGGCTCTAGCGGATACAGATACGCAGTATTTT	TRBD2	few	TRBJ2-3	TRBV7-2